This T cell receptor (beta chain) was identified during a study of Tregs in tolerant kidney transplant recipients. Trimming stripped 0 bases from V and 4 bases from J, with 10 bases between. The V gene's germline CDR1 is SGHRS and CDR2 YFSETQ. This CDR3 has 14 amino acids. Libraries were prepared by immunoSEQ multiplex PCR; TCRdb keeps only in-frame clonotypes and omits some of them. The sample shows under 95,000 clones, 80% to 95% of them seen only once. Thawed PBMCs were rested overnight at 37°C with around 180 IU/ml IL-2 before regulatory T cell sorting. Source: Tregs from blood, taken before the transplant. The TCR sequence derives from a human donor who received a combined kidney and bone marrow transplant. V and J are TRBV5-1 and TRBJ2-5; D uncertain. CDR3 nucleotide sequence: TGCGCCAGCAGCTTGGGCAGGACCCGAGAGACCCAGTACTTC. Translated: CASSLGRTRETQYF.